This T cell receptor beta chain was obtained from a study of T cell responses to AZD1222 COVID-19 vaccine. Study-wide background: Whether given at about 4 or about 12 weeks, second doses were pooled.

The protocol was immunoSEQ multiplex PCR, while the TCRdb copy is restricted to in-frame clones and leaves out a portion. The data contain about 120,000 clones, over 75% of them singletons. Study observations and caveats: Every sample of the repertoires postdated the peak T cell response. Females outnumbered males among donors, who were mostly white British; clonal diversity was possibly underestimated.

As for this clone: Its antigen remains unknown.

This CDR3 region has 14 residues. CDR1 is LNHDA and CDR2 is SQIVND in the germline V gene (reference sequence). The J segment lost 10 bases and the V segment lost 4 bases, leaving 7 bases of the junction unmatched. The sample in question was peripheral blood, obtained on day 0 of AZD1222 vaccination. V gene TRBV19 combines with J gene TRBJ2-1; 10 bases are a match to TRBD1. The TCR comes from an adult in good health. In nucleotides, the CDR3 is TGTGCCAGTAGTAAGGGACAGGGGTTTCGGGAGCAGTTCTTC. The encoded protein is CASSKGQGFREQFF.